The clone carrying this T cell receptor (beta chain) was counted a few times. The data were produced by immunoSEQ multiplex PCR, yet TCRdb's version contains in-frame clones alone and is incomplete. The sample lists more than 1 million clones; around 78% were seen once. This record belongs to a study of shared clonotypes between healthy human individuals. This receptor was identified in a man aged 18 to 30 in good health. Some clones in this sample may be carry-over from other donors' samples. Sequenced material: memory CD4+ T cells from PBMCs. Sample subset: CD45RA-negative fraction.

CDR3 DNA sequence: TGTGCCAGTATGGGGACTGGGCTCCGACATGAGCAGTTCTTC. It specifies CASMGTGLRHEQFF. The chain recombines TRBV19 with TRBJ2-1, with D possibly TRBD2 on 6 matching bases. The CDR3 is 14 amino acids. Germline assignment: CDR1 LNHDA and CDR2 SQIVND (reference sequence). V shed 7 bases and J shed 8 bases, with 18 bases lying between them.